This TCR beta chain came from a study of T cells in Graves' hyperthyroidism and ophthalmopathy. Study-wide points: Most thyroid clonotypes expanded above 0.001 were also detected in blood.

Patients with uncontrolled infections, other autoimmune diseases, pregnancy or lactation were excluded. This sample holds PBMCs from 8.5 to 10 ml fresh peripheral blood. The V gene lost 2 bases and the J gene lost 2 bases, with 10 bases spanning the gap. Germline V gene lookup returns CDR1 LGHDT and CDR2 YNNKEL (reference sequence). CDR3 length equals 14 residues. This clonotype came up many times. Its antigen is undetermined. Amplified regions were TCR beta CDR3 sequences from RNA transcripts. HTBI primers were used for first-round RT-PCR of the TCR CDR3. MiXCR, applied by TCRdb to the multiplex PCR reads, yields one record per CDR3 protein. This table holds about 500,000 distinct CDR3 sequences, around 15% found once.

Material for sequencing was blood. The TCR was taken from a woman between 25 and 40 years old with Graves' ophthalmopathy. This chain joins TRBV3-1 and TRBJ2-7; perhaps TRBD2 as D (6 bases). The CDR3 sequence is CASSQSGTAYEQYF. The CDR3 nucleotides read TGTGCCAGCAGCCAATCCGGGACTGCCTACGAGCAGTACTTC.